These 20 T cell receptor beta chains share one sample of origin, sequenced in a study of T cells in Graves' hyperthyroidism and ophthalmopathy. From RNA transcripts, TCR beta CDR3 regions were amplified. The primer set for the first-round RT-PCR of the TCR CDR3 was HTBI. In TCRdb, the multiplex PCR reads were re-called with MiXCR into one record per CDR3 protein. The sample has 500,000 to 600,000 distinct CDR3 sequences, roughly 45% seen once. The sequencing sample was made of peripheral blood or thyroid tissue (not recorded which). The receptors shown here come from an adult woman with Graves' disease, either hyperthyroidism or ophthalmopathy (not recorded which).

About this clonotype: This is likely a read error, given that the CDR3 carries no conserved phenylalanine or tryptophan at its end. The genes are TRBV20-1 and TRBJ1-1, with TRBD1 matching 7 bases. The junction had 3 bases not matched to a gene; V was cut back by 2 bases and J by 3 bases. Germline CDR1 is DFQATT and CDR2 is SNEGSKA (reference sequence). The CDR3 covers 13 residues. CDR3 nucleotides: TGCAGTGCTAGACCGACAGGGTACACTGAAGCTTTCCTT. Translating gives CSARPTGYTEAFL.

For the CDR3, the DNA is TGTGCCAGCGGACAGATGAACACTGAAGCTTTCTTT. Translation gives CASGQMNTEAFF. The rearrangement uses TRBV2 and TRBJ1-1, with D maybe TRBD1 (6 bases). V lost 8 bases and J lost 0, with 7 bases in between. The CDR3 consists of 12 residues. The germline V gene has CDR1 SNHLY and CDR2 FYNNEI.

This clonotype was recorded at least ten times. This chain joins TRBV29-1 and TRBJ2-7; 7 bases match TRBD1. V lost 4 bases to trimming and J lost 1 base; unmatched junction nucleotides: 4. The CDR3 has 13 amino acids. Germline V lookup: CDR1 SQVTM, CDR2 ANQGSEA. This chain's CDR3 is CSVGTGVSYEQYF. The CDR3, as DNA: TGCAGCGTTGGGACAGGTGTTTCCTACGAGCAGTACTTC.

The rearrangement uses TRBV20-1 and TRBJ2-7; 9 bases are a match to TRBD2. The CDR3 contains 15 residues. CDR1 and CDR2 from the germline V gene are DFQATT and SNEGSKA (reference sequence). Losses at the gene ends were 2 bases for V and 0 bases for J; bases not matched to a gene: 5. The CDR3 reads CSARSPAGGSYEQYF. The CDR3 DNA is TGCAGTGCTAGATCCCCAGCGGGAGGCTCCTACGAGCAGTACTTC.

This clonotype has more than one count but fewer than ten. The CDR3 sequence is CASSVGVGIYEQFF. In nucleotides, the CDR3 is TGTGCCAGCAGTGTTGGGGTGGGGATCTATGAGCAGTTCTTC. This chain links TRBV2 with TRBJ2-1; D not certain. Deletions cut 4 bases from V and 8 bases from J, with 15 bases between. The CDR3 contains 14 residues. CDR1 is SNHLY and CDR2 is FYNNEI in the germline V gene.

This clonotype appeared many times. The gene calls are TRBV19 and TRBJ1-5, with D possibly matching TRBD1 (6 bases). The V end lost 7 bases, the J end lost 4 bases, and 17 bases lay between the germline ends. The CDR3 has 15 amino acids. The germline gives CDR1 LNHDA, CDR2 SQIVND (reference sequence). The CDR3 bases are TGTGCCAGTAAACAGGGCAGGCAAAGGAATCAGCCCCAGCATTTT. Translating gives CASKQGRQRNQPQHF.

This clonotype was seen ten or more times. The J gene is TRBJ1-2, the V gene TRBV28; the match to TRBD1 covers 8 bases. Germline CDR1 and CDR2: MDHEN and SYDVKM. The CDR3 spans 14 residues. V lost 6 bases and J lost 6; bases outside the gene matches: 9. CDR3 in amino acids: CASSPPGQVDGYTF. In DNA form, the CDR3 reads TGTGCCAGCAGCCCGCCGGGACAGGTCGATGGCTACACCTTC.

V is TRBV7-8 and J is TRBJ2-5; 9 bases line up with TRBD1. With 5 bases clipped from V and 4 bases from J, the junction kept 5 bases outside the gene matches. This CDR3 has 14 residues. CDR1 is SGHVS, CDR2 FQNEAQ, per germline. The CDR3 loop is CASSAGGQGETQYF. CDR3 in DNA: TGTGCCAGCAGCGCAGGGGGACAGGGAGAGACCCAGTACTTC. Together with reference TRBV7-8 and TRBJ2-5, the CDR3 gives the full variable domain: GAGVSQSPRYKVAKRGQDVALRCDPISGHVSLFWYQQALGQGPEFLTYFQNEAQLDKSGLPSDRFFAERPEGSVSTLKIQRTQQEDSAVYLCASSAGGQGETQYFGPGTRLLVL.

This rearrangement joins TRBV10-3 to TRBJ1-2; a possible D gene is TRBD1 (6 bases). The germline V gene encodes CDR1 ENHRY and CDR2 SYGVKD. Trimming removed 11 bases at V and 8 bases at J, with 27 bases between. CDR3 length: 15 amino acids. The CDR3 protein is CAASETGTGGSGYTF. As DNA, the CDR3 is TGTGCCGCCAGTGAAACTGGGACTGGGGGCAGCGGCTACACCTTC.

This clonotype occurred many times. This chain uses TRBV10-3 with TRBJ2-2; TRBD1 matches 9 bases. CDR1 ENHRY and CDR2 SYGVKD come from the germline V gene. The CDR3 loop spans 15 amino acids. J was trimmed by 3 bases and V by 3 bases; bases with no gene match: 2. The CDR3 DNA sequence: TGTGCCATCAGTGAACAGGGGGCCTACACCGGGGAGCTGTTTTTT. Translating it yields CAISEQGAYTGELFF.

This clonotype was picked up a small number of times. This chain uses TRBV7-2 with TRBJ1-2, with D maybe TRBD1 (5 bases). The V end was cut by 5 bases, the J end by 3 bases, with 13 bases between. CDR3 length equals 14 residues. The germline V gene has CDR1 SGHTA and CDR2 FQGNSA. The CDR3 is CASSLPRVDYGYTF. CDR3 nucleotide sequence: TGTGCCAGCAGCCTGCCCAGGGTAGACTATGGCTACACCTTC.

This clonotype was seen ten or more times. The genes are TRBV20-1 and TRBJ2-2; TRBD1 agrees at 10 bases. Unmatched junction bases numbered 0, after V lost 5 bases and J lost 6 bases. CDR1 is DFQATT, CDR2 SNEGSKA, per germline (reference sequence). The CDR3 spans 12 residues. DNA for the CDR3: TGCAGTGCTGGACAGGGGGCCGGGGAGCTGTTTTTT. Its protein product is CSAGQGAGELFF.

In this sample, this clonotype turned up many times. The V call is TRBV19, the J call TRBJ1-1, with 8 bases matching TRBD1. Germline lookup yields CDR1 LNHDA and CDR2 SQIVND (reference sequence). The junction had 11 bases not matched to a gene; V was cut back by 6 bases and J by 11 bases. This CDR3 has 13 residues. The CDR3 region has the DNA TGTGCCAGTAGAGGGACAGGAGGGGGACACGCTTTCTTT. Residues: CASRGTGGGHAFF.

The chain couples TRBV7-9 to TRBJ1-3; no definite D call. V was trimmed by 1 base and J by 8 bases, leaving 21 bases between them. CDR1 is SEHNR, CDR2 FQNEAQ, per germline (reference sequence). The CDR3 extends over 17 amino acids. The CDR3 loop reads CASSLVWSAEVGYTIYF. The CDR3 nucleotides read TGTGCCAGCAGCTTAGTATGGTCGGCGGAAGTGGGCTACACCATATATTTT.

About this clonotype: A much bigger clone sits one base away, suggesting this may be a read error. The genes are TRBV11-1 and TRBJ2-1; 7 bases are shared with TRBD2. This CDR3 is 14 amino acids long. The trim removed 8 bases at V and 10 bases at J, leaving 14 bases unmatched. The germline CDR1 and CDR2 sequences are SGHAT and FQDESV (reference sequence). CDR3 residues: CASLGRAGDYEQFF. The CDR3 nucleotides are TGTGCCAGCTTAGGACGCGCGGGGGACTACGAGCAGTTCTTC.

This clonotype was found many times. The CDR3 region has the DNA TGTGCCATCGAGGACAGGGTGGGCACCGGGGAGCTGTTTTTT. This codes for CAIEDRVGTGELFF. The chain employs TRBV24-1 and TRBJ2-2; 8 bases line up with TRBD1. J lost 4 bases, V lost 11 bases, and 8 bases had no gene match. The CDR3 length is 14 residues. Germline CDR1 reads KGHDR; CDR2 reads SFDVKD.

The rearrangement joins TRBV6-1 to TRBJ1-1, with D possibly TRBD1 on 5 matching bases. Germline CDR1 MNHNS, CDR2 SASEGT. V was clipped by 6 bases and J by 5 bases, with 19 bases between them. The CDR3 covers 15 residues. CDR3 amino acids: CASRFRTIEGTEAFF. The CDR3 DNA sequence: TGTGCCAGCAGATTTCGGACCATTGAGGGGACTGAAGCTTTCTTT.

This clonotype was observed at least ten times. The rearrangement links TRBV4-1 to TRBJ1-1, with 8 bases aligning to TRBD1. V lost 5 bases and J lost 7; bases outside the gene matches: 9. The CDR3 length is 14 residues. From germline, CDR1 is MGHRA and CDR2 YSYEKL. The CDR3 DNA is TGCGCCAGCAGCGTGCGGGACAGGATGTTTGAAGCTTTCTTT. Its protein product is CASSVRDRMFEAFF.

V and J are TRBV19 and TRBJ2-7; D remains ambiguous. CDR1 LNHDA and CDR2 SQIVND come from the germline V gene (reference sequence). The CDR3 covers 12 residues. Trimming removed 5 bases at V and 7 bases at J, with 12 bases between. The CDR3 region is CASSPRKGEQYF. DNA of the CDR3: TGTGCCAGTAGTCCCAGGAAAGGGGAGCAGTACTTC.

The rearrangement uses TRBV6-2 or TRBV6-3 and TRBJ2-7; the D is unclear. The germline gives CDR1 MNHEY, CDR2 SVGEGT. The V end was cut by 1 base, the J end by 1 base, with 2 bases between. This CDR3 spans 12 amino acids. CDR3 amino acids: CASSYYSYEQYF. The CDR3 DNA is TGTGCCAGCAGTTACTATTCCTACGAGCAGTACTTC.